The 27 T cell receptor beta chains presented below share a single source sample, sequenced in a study of Graves' ophthalmopathy and Graves' hyperthyroidism. RNA served as the template for amplifying TCR beta CDR3 regions. Scientists carried out first-round RT-PCR using HTBI primers and then a second-round multiplex PCR. TCRdb redid the calling of the multiplex PCR reads with MiXCR, one entry per CDR3 protein. Among hundreds of thousands of distinct CDR3 sequences listed, 13% to 15% were seen once. The sample consisted of blood. These receptors were obtained from a woman between 25 and 40 years old with Graves' ophthalmopathy.

This clonotype appeared many times. V gene TRBV24-1 combines with J gene TRBJ1-1; D gene ambiguous. Deletions cut 1 base from V and 8 bases from J, with 10 bases between. Germline V gene sequence: CDR1 KGHDR, CDR2 SFDVKD. The CDR3 totals 13 residues. The CDR3 sequence: CATSDFGGGEAFF. The CDR3 DNA sequence: TGTGCCACCAGTGATTTTGGCGGAGGGGAAGCTTTCTTT.

V and J are TRBV30 and TRBJ1-1; D is ambiguous. This CDR3 contains 12 residues. The germline V and J ends were trimmed by 2 bases and 1 base, with 5 bases remaining between them. Germline loops: CDR1 GTSNPN, CDR2 SVGIG (reference sequence). The CDR3 sequence: CAWSYGNTEAFF. Written as DNA, the CDR3 is TGTGCCTGGAGTTATGGGAACACTGAAGCTTTCTTT.

This clonotype was seen at least ten times. This chain uses TRBV6-5 with TRBJ2-7; 7 nucleotides agree with TRBD2. This CDR3 spans 16 amino acids. With 0 bases clipped from V and 3 bases from J, the junction kept 8 bases outside the gene matches. CDR1 MNHEY and CDR2 SVGAGI come from the germline V gene. The DNA for the CDR3 is TGTGCCAGCAGTTACTCGAACACGCCGGGAGGCTACGAGCAGTACTTC. Translating gives CASSYSNTPGGYEQYF.

At least ten counts were recorded for this clonotype. The chain joins TRBV6-1 to TRBJ2-7; D ambiguous. Looked up from germline, CDR1 is MNHNS and CDR2 is SASEGT. Trimming took 7 bases from V and 2 from J, leaving 12 bases between them. The CDR3 runs 13 residues. CDR3 residues: CASNTGTTYEQYF. Written as DNA, the CDR3 is TGTGCCAGCAACACTGGAACTACCTACGAGCAGTACTTC.

The chain carries TRBV12-3 or TRBV12-4 and TRBJ2-5, with D possibly matching TRBD1 (8 bases). The CDR3 is 14 residues long. Deletions cut 4 bases from V and 5 bases from J, with 14 bases between. The CDR3 loop reads CASSSRGREETQYF. The CDR3 nucleotides read TGTGCCAGCAGTTCCAGGGGGCGGGAGGAGACCCAGTACTTC.

This rearrangement joins TRBV4-1 to TRBJ2-5; a weak D match, TRBD1 (6 bases). Germline V lookup: CDR1 MGHRA, CDR2 YSYEKL. The CDR3 totals 15 residues. Between the trimmed V and J ends, which lost 1 base and 5 bases, there was a span of 14 bases. The DNA of the CDR3 is TGCGCCAGCAGCCAAGTTAAGGGGGAGCGGGAGACCCAGTACTTC. Amino acid sequence: CASSQVKGERETQYF.

The table lists this clonotype with many counts. The gene calls are TRBV20-1 and TRBJ1-3; no definite D call. The germline V gene has CDR1 DFQATT and CDR2 SNEGSKA (reference sequence). The germline V and J ends were trimmed by 0 bases and 4 bases, with 10 bases remaining between them. The CDR3 contains 14 residues. The CDR3 spells CSARDSTGGNTIYF. The CDR3 region has the DNA TGCAGTGCTAGAGACTCAACGGGAGGAAACACCATATATTTT.

This clonotype was counted many times. The chain joins TRBV19 to TRBJ2-2; D is unclear. CDR3 length: 15 residues. CDR1 LNHDA and CDR2 SQIVND come from the germline V gene (reference sequence). V was clipped by 1 base and J by 0 bases, with 6 bases between them. The CDR3 spells CASSIGQANTGELFF. CDR3 nucleotide sequence: TGTGCCAGTAGTATAGGACAAGCGAACACCGGGGAGCTGTTTTTT.

This clonotype has just a few counts. Germline and junction disagree at one end, which may indicate a read error. The chain couples TRBV5-5 to TRBJ2-4, with a possible D match to TRBD1 (6 bases). Germline V lookup: CDR1 SGHKS, CDR2 YYEKEE (reference sequence). There are 15 residues in the CDR3. CDR3 sequence: CASTLIGGPINIKYF. The DNA for the CDR3 is TGTGCCAGCACCTTGATAGGGGGTCCTATTAACATTAAGTACTTC.

This chain connects TRBV6-2 or TRBV6-3 to TRBJ2-5; TRBD1 matches 10 bases. CDR1 MNHEY and CDR2 SVGEGT come from the germline V gene. The J segment lost 5 bases and the V segment lost 2 bases, leaving 8 bases of the junction unmatched. The CDR3 has 16 residues. This CDR3 is CASSYGDRGAGETQYF. The CDR3 DNA follows: TGTGCCAGCAGTTACGGGGACAGGGGCGCCGGTGAGACCCAGTACTTC.

This sequence joins TRBV30 and TRBJ1-2, with 12 bases lining up with TRBD1. The CDR3 consists of 14 residues. The V gene end was trimmed by 0 bases and the J gene end by 7 bases; junction bases not matched to a gene: 3. The V gene's germline CDR1 is GTSNPN and CDR2 SVGIG (reference sequence). The CDR3 DNA sequence: TGTGCCTGGAGTGTAGGGACAGGGGGCGGTGGCTACACCTTC. It translates to CAWSVGTGGGGYTF.

Comments on this clonotype: A read error may explain this, as a much larger clone is one base away. The chain employs TRBV20-1 and TRBJ1-1; D gene unclear. Looked up from germline, CDR1 is DFQATT and CDR2 is SNEGSKA (reference sequence). CDR3 size: 14 residues. The CDR3: CSASQLWVNTEACF. CDR3 nucleotide sequence: TGCAGTGCTAGTCAGTTGTGGGTGAACACTGAAGCTTGCTTT.

This clonotype occurred many times. CDR3 residues: CASSLAGQGLGGYTF. DNA of the CDR3: TGTGCCAGCAGCCTCGCGGGACAGGGCTTGGGTGGCTACACCTTC. This chain joins TRBV7-2 and TRBJ1-2; 9 bases match TRBD1. The CDR3 is 15 residues long. CDR1 and CDR2 (germline): SGHTA, FQGNSA. V dropped 5 bases and J dropped 7; count of bases not matched to a gene: 11.

DNA for the CDR3: TGCAGTGCACTGGGACCAGGGCCCGGGGCCCAGTACTTC. Residues: CSALGPGPGAQYF. The chain is built from TRBV20-1 and TRBJ2-5; D tentatively reads TRBD1 or TRBD2 (5 bases each). Germline values: CDR1 DFQATT, CDR2 SNEGSKA (reference sequence). V was cut by 6 bases and J by 9 bases, with 20 bases left in between. The CDR3 runs to 13 residues.

The chain joins TRBV28 to TRBJ1-5, with D tentatively TRBD1 (6 bases). Trimming took 5 bases from V and 5 from J, leaving 16 bases between them. CDR3 length: 15 amino acids. The V gene's germline CDR1 is MDHEN and CDR2 SYDVKM. In DNA form, the CDR3 reads TGTGCCAGCAGTGACAGGTTAGGGGCGCATCAGCCCCAGCATTTT. It translates to CASSDRLGAHQPQHF. The full variable domain, with the rest looked up from reference TRBV28 and TRBJ1-5, is DVKVTQSSRYLVKRTGEKVFLECVQDMDHENMFWYRQDPGLGLRLIYFSYDVKMKEKGDIPEGYSVSREKKERFSLILESASTNQTSMYLCASSDRLGAHQPQHFGDGTRLSIL.

This clonotype was counted ten times or more. V usage is TRBV13 and J usage is TRBJ2-7; D tentatively reads TRBD1 or TRBD2 (6 bases each). Trimming removed 0 bases from V and 7 bases from J, with 25 bases in between. CDR1 PRHDT and CDR2 FYEKMQ come from the germline V gene (reference sequence). The CDR3 extends over 18 amino acids. The CDR3 reads CASSLGGPGRQVLREQYF. DNA of the CDR3: TGTGCCAGCAGCTTAGGGGGCCCCGGGAGACAGGTACTACGAGAGCAGTACTTC. The full variable domain, completed using reference TRBV13 and TRBJ2-7, is AAGVIQSPRHLIKEKRETATLKCYPIPRHDTVYWYQQGPGQDPQFLISFYEKMQSDKGSIPDRFSAQQFSDYHSELNMSSLELGDSALYFCASSLGGPGRQVLREQYFGPGTRLTVT.

This clonotype has a count of ten or more. The genes are TRBV13 and TRBJ2-7; 8 nucleotides align to TRBD1. Looked up from germline, CDR1 is PRHDT and CDR2 is FYEKMQ (reference sequence). This CDR3 has 15 residues. The V and J ends lost 5 bases and 9 bases, in that order; junction bases with no gene match: 15. CDR3 sequence: CASSPDRVEGYWQYF. The CDR3 DNA follows: TGTGCCAGCAGCCCGGACAGGGTGGAGGGATATTGGCAGTACTTC.

This clonotype occurred many times. The chain recombines TRBV6-5 with TRBJ1-5; D ambiguous. CDR3 length equals 16 residues. Trimming pared 0 bases from V and 1 base from J, leaving 10 bases between. The germline CDR1 and CDR2 sequences are MNHEY and SVGAGI. CDR3 sequence (DNA): TGTGCCAGCAGTTACTCCAACAAACTGAGCAATCAGCCCCAGCATTTT. It encodes CASSYSNKLSNQPQHF.

This clonotype was observed a single time. The chain recombines TRBV3-1 with TRBJ2-5; no clear D. The CDR3 is made up of 18 amino acids. V was pared by 0 bases and J by 1 base, with 18 bases between. Germline V lookup: CDR1 LGHDT, CDR2 YNNKEL (reference sequence). In DNA form, the CDR3 reads TGTGCCAGCAGCCAAGATAGGGATAGGGCCCCTTTCCAAGAGACCCAGTACTTC. It is translated as CASSQDRDRAPFQETQYF.

This clonotype was picked up many times. This chain connects TRBV6-5 to TRBJ1-1; D is unresolved. The CDR3 is 15 amino acids. CDR1 and CDR2 from the germline V gene are MNHEY and SVGAGI. The ends were cut back, 5 bases at V and 5 bases at J, with 18 bases in the middle. The CDR3 DNA sequence: TGTGCCAGCAGTCGCGATGCAGGAGTGATGACTGAAGCTTTCTTT. Encoded protein: CASSRDAGVMTEAFF.

Many counts were recorded for this clonotype. The V call is TRBV29-1, the J call TRBJ2-7; 8 bases match TRBD1. The CDR3 is 13 amino acids. Germline V lookup: CDR1 SQVTM, CDR2 ANQGSEA. V lost 6 bases to trimming and J lost 3 bases; unmatched junction nucleotides: 7. The CDR3 DNA is TGCAGCGTGTGGGACAGGCTAGGCTACGAGCAGTACTTC. This encodes CSVWDRLGYEQYF.

This clonotype has ten or more counts. CDR3 sequence: CATITQAGEAAFF. The CDR3 nucleotides read TGTGCCACAATCACTCAGGCTGGGGAAGCTGCTTTCTTT. The V call is TRBV28, the J call TRBJ1-1; D gene uncertain. Germline CDR1 MDHEN, CDR2 SYDVKM. The CDR3 spans 13 residues. V lost 10 bases and J 11 bases, leaving 23 bases between the germline ends.

Of note for this clonotype: Given a much more abundant clone one base away, this may be a read error. The chain employs TRBV20-1 and TRBJ2-7; D perhaps matches TRBD1 (5 bases). Trimming took 7 bases from V and 1 from J, leaving 14 bases between them. Germline V gene data show CDR1 as DFQATT and CDR2 as SNEGSKA (reference sequence). CDR3 length: 13 residues. DNA for the CDR3: TGCAGTGTGGCGGCAGGGCATTCCTACGAGCAGTACTTC. The encoded protein is CSVAAGHSYEQYF.

This clonotype was observed many times. The V call is TRBV27, the J call TRBJ1-6, with a tentative D call TRBD1 (5 bases). Germline V lookup: CDR1 MNHEY, CDR2 SMNVEV (reference sequence). Trimming removed 7 bases at V and 8 bases at J, with 15 bases between. The CDR3 is 14 amino acids. The DNA of the CDR3 is TGTGCCAGCACCAAATTAGGGGCGGATTCACCCCTCCACTTT. Residues: CASTKLGADSPLHF.

The sample holds many counts of this clonotype. This chain uses TRBV12-3 or TRBV12-4 with TRBJ2-5; no clear D gene. V lost 3 bases and J lost 5, with 10 bases in between. This CDR3 is built from 13 residues. The DNA for the CDR3 is TGTGCCAGCAGTTTGATGGCAGCGGAGACCCAGTACTTC. Translation gives CASSLMAAETQYF.

The sample holds many counts of this clonotype. This chain uses TRBV6-5 with TRBJ1-2, with D perhaps matching TRBD1 (6 bases). Germline values: CDR1 MNHEY, CDR2 SVGAGI. The V end was cut by 3 bases, the J end by 2 bases, with 13 bases between. This CDR3 is 15 amino acids long. CDR3 coding DNA: TGTGCCAGCAGTTATTCTACAGGGCTAAACTATGGCTACACCTTC. Its translation is CASSYSTGLNYGYTF.

This clonotype was seen only a few times. The chain uses TRBV20-1 and TRBJ2-2; 13 bases align to TRBD2. There are 13 residues in the CDR3. Germline-derived CDR1 and CDR2 are DFQATT and SNEGSKA (reference sequence). Trimming removed 6 bases from V and 6 bases from J; junction bases left unmatched: 1. The CDR3 DNA follows: TGCAGTGCCGGGACTAGCGGGGCCGGGGAGCTGTTTTTT. As protein: CSAGTSGAGELFF.